This TCR beta chain was identified in a study of T cell changes during pregnancy in multiple sclerosis. Sequencing was performed with immunoSEQ multiplex PCR; in TCRdb, only in-frame clones are kept and a portion is missing. This sample has fewer than 55,000 clones; 85% to 95% occur once, and the top ten carry under 1.5%. The CDR3 covers 15 residues. Germline V gives CDR1 MDHEN, CDR2 SYDVKM. Trimming shortened V by 6 bases and J by 3 bases, and 17 bases separated the two germline ends. This chain links TRBV28 with TRBJ1-2, with D perhaps matching TRBD1 (6 bases). This TCR was recovered from a female donor with multiple sclerosis, enrolled in a pregnancy study. Sequenced sample: peripheral blood. This chain's CDR3 is CASSPTGQAYYGYTF. In DNA, the CDR3 is TGTGCCAGCAGCCCGACAGGACAAGCCTACTATGGCTACACCTTC.